Each of the 14 T cell receptor beta chains below was sequenced from the same sample in a study of cytomegalovirus exposure and HLA in healthy donors. Both 60 Vbeta primers and 13 Jbeta primers went into the PCR. Using immunoSEQ multiplex PCR, the repertoire was profiled, and TCRdb retains in-frame clones only, with some absent. The table includes about 95,000 clones, roughly three quarters detected once. What was sequenced was PBMCs. All receptors come from a woman aged 40 to 50 in good health and CMV-seronegative.

This rearrangement joins TRBV5-1 to TRBJ2-7; 8 bases are shared with TRBD2. V shed 2 bases, J shed 6 bases, and the junction held 1 base outside the gene matches. The germline gives CDR1 SGHRS, CDR2 YFSETQ. The CDR3 has 12 residues. The CDR3 DNA reads TGCGCCAGCAGCTTTAGCGGGGCCGAGCAGTACTTC. It encodes CASSFSGAEQYF. The full variable domain, in which reference TRBV5-1 and TRBJ2-7 provide the parts outside the CDR3, is KAGVTQTPRYLIKTRGQQVTLSCSPISGHRSVSWYQQTPGQGLQFLFEYFSETQRNKGNFPGRFSGRQFSNSRSEMNVSTLELGDSALYLCASSFSGAEQYFGPGTRLTVT.

This clone turned up a few times. The chain employs TRBV27 and TRBJ2-1, with D perhaps TRBD2 (5 bases). This CDR3 is built from 13 residues. Germline V lookup: CDR1 MNHEY, CDR2 SMNVEV (reference sequence). V was pared by 4 bases and J by 7 bases, with 11 bases between. CDR3 loop: CASSWTYGNEQFF. The DNA for the CDR3 is TGTGCCAGCAGTTGGACTTACGGGAATGAGCAGTTCTTC.

V gene TRBV2 combines with J gene TRBJ1-1; possibly TRBD1 for D (6 bases). This CDR3 has 11 residues. The V end lost 11 bases, the J end lost 5 bases, and 12 bases lay between the germline ends. The germline V gene encodes CDR1 SNHLY and CDR2 FYNNEI. CDR3 residues: CAVPRGTEAFF. The CDR3 coding sequence is TGTGCCGTACCTAGGGGGACTGAAGCTTTCTTT.

This chain connects TRBV4-3 to TRBJ2-1; 8 bases are a match to TRBD2. Trimming cost V 0 bases and J 2 bases; bases outside gene matches: 6. Germline CDR1 and CDR2: LGHNA and YSLEER. The CDR3 extends over 17 amino acids. The CDR3 spells CASSQEPGGTPYNEQFF. The CDR3 DNA is TGCGCCAGCAGCCAAGAACCGGGGGGGACACCCTACAATGAGCAGTTCTTC.

The chain has TRBV2 and TRBJ1-4, with D perhaps TRBD1 (5 bases). Trimming took 7 bases from V and 10 from J, leaving 19 bases between them. Germline loops: CDR1 SNHLY, CDR2 FYNNEI. CDR3 length: 14 residues. In DNA, the CDR3 is TGTGCCAGCACCGTGGGGCCCCTGGGAGGAAAACTGTTTTTT. Its translation: CASTVGPLGGKLFF.

This sequence joins TRBV30 and TRBJ1-5, with D possibly matching TRBD1 (6 bases). The CDR3 spans 13 residues. V was pared by 3 bases and J by 7 bases, with 13 bases between. Germline V gene sequence: CDR1 GTSNPN, CDR2 SVGIG (reference sequence). DNA of the CDR3: TGTGCCTGGAGCAAACAGGGTTGGCAGCCCCAGCATTTT. Residues: CAWSKQGWQPQHF. The entire variable domain, with the rest obtained from reference TRBV30 and TRBJ1-5, is as follows: SQTIHQWPATLVQPVGSPLSLECTVEGTSNPNLYWYRQAAGRGLQLLFYSVGIGQISSEVPQNLSASRPQDRQFILSSKKLLLSDSGFYLCAWSKQGWQPQHFGDGTRLSIL.

This clone was counted ten times or more. This chain uses TRBV6-4 with TRBJ2-3; maybe TRBD1 (7 bases). This CDR3 is built from 15 residues. Germline lookup yields CDR1 MRHNA and CDR2 SNTAGT. Trimming removed 11 bases from V and 5 bases from J, with 23 bases in between. DNA of the CDR3: TGTGCCTCTTCACTCTTCGGACAGGAGGGAGATACGCAGTATTTT. This translates into CASSLFGQEGDTQYF.

This clone showed up just a few times. The chain links TRBV4-1 to TRBJ1-1; D is ambiguous. The CDR3 spans 14 residues. Deletions cut 8 bases from V and 5 bases from J, with 18 bases between. The V gene's germline CDR1 is MGHRA and CDR2 YSYEKL. The CDR3 bases are TGCGCCAGCGGTATCTACTTCATAAAGACTGAAGCTTTCTTT. It codes for CASGIYFIKTEAFF.

This rearrangement joins TRBV5-1 to TRBJ2-6; D is possibly TRBD2 (6 bases). The CDR3 contains 16 residues. Trimming left V 3 bases short and J 1 base short, with 11 bases between. Germline loops: CDR1 SGHRS, CDR2 YFSETQ. The CDR3 loop reads CASSSGETSGANVLTF. CDR3 sequence (DNA): TGCGCCAGCAGCTCGGGGGAAACTTCTGGGGCCAACGTCCTGACTTTC. The full variable domain, rest sourced from reference TRBV5-1 and TRBJ2-6, is KAGVTQTPRYLIKTRGQQVTLSCSPISGHRSVSWYQQTPGQGLQFLFEYFSETQRNKGNFPGRFSGRQFSNSRSEMNVSTLELGDSALYLCASSSGETSGANVLTFGAGSRLTVL.

The gene calls are TRBV7-9 and TRBJ2-2; possible D gene TRBD2, 6 bases. Germline CDR1 reads SEHNR; CDR2 reads FQNEAQ (reference sequence). V was pared by 5 bases and J by 5 bases, with 24 bases between. This CDR3 has 18 residues. CDR3: CASSTTDGSGGGTGELFF. Here the CDR3 DNA reads TGTGCCAGCAGCACCACCGACGGGTCCGGGGGTGGGACCGGGGAGCTGTTTTTT.

The rearrangement joins TRBV5-4 to TRBJ1-5; 8 positions agree with TRBD1. The CDR3 runs to 14 residues. Per the germline V gene, CDR1 is SGHNT and CDR2 is YYREEE (reference sequence). With 4 bases clipped from V and 7 bases from J, the junction kept 7 bases outside the gene matches. The CDR3, as DNA: TGTGCCAGCAGCACGACAGGGGTAAACCAGCCCCAGCATTTT. This codes for CASSTTGVNQPQHF.

This clone was seen a single time. This chain links TRBV11-2 with TRBJ2-7; D is perhaps TRBD1 (6 bases). Germline values: CDR1 SGHAT, CDR2 FQNNGV. This CDR3 has 15 residues. With 3 bases removed from V and 7 bases from J, the gap between germline ends came to 19 bases. In nucleotides, the CDR3 is TGTGCCAGCAGCTTTTGGTCAGGGGTAGTGTGGGAGCAGTACTTC. Amino acids: CASSFWSGVVWEQYF.

The chain recombines TRBV4-2 with TRBJ1-1; a weak D match, TRBD1 (5 bases). Looked up from germline, CDR1 is LGHNA and CDR2 is YNFKEQ. The CDR3 runs 16 residues. V was trimmed by 1 base and J by 1 base, leaving 13 bases between them. The CDR3 sequence is CASSQVFRQRNTEAFF. For the CDR3, the DNA is TGTGCCAGCAGCCAAGTTTTCCGACAGCGGAACACTGAAGCTTTCTTT.

This chain connects TRBV2 to TRBJ2-1; D may be TRBD2 (6 bases). CDR1 is SNHLY, CDR2 FYNNEI, per germline. The CDR3 is 14 amino acids. V was shortened by 6 bases and J by 4 bases, with 13 bases between the two germline ends. The CDR3 DNA reads TGTGCCAGCAGAGATAGCGGCACATACAATGAGCAGTTCTTC. Amino acid sequence: CASRDSGTYNEQFF.